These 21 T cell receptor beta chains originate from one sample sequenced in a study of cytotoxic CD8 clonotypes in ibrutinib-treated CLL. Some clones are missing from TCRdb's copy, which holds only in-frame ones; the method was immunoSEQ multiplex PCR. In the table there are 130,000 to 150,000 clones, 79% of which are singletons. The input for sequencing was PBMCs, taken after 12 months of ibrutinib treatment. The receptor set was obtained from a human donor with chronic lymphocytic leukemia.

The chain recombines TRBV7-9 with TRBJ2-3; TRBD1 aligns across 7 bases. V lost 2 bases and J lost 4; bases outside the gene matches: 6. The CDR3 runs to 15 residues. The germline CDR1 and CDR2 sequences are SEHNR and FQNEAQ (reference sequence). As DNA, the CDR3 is TGTGCCAGCAGCTTAAGACAGGGCGAGGCAGATACGCAGTATTTT. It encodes CASSLRQGEADTQYF.

In nucleotides, the CDR3 is TGTGCCAGCTCACCACCTGGGGGGGACACTGAAGCTTTCTTT. It codes for CASSPPGGDTEAFF. The V and J genes are TRBV18 and TRBJ1-1; possibly TRBD1 for D (5 bases). Trimming shortened V by 0 bases and J by 3 bases, and 8 bases separated the two germline ends. Germline CDR1 is KGHSH and CDR2 is LQKENI. The CDR3 is 14 residues long.

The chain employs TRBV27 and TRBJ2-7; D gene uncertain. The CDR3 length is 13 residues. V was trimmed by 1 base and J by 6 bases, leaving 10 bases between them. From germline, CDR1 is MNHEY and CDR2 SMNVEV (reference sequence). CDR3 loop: CASSLFRQSEQYF. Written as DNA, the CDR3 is TGTGCCAGCAGTTTATTCCGCCAAAGCGAGCAGTACTTC.

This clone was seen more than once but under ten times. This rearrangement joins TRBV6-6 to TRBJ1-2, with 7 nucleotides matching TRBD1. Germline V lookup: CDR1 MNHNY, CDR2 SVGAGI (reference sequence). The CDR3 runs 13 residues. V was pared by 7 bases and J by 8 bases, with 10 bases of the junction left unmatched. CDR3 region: CASTDTDREGYTF. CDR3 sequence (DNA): TGTGCCAGCACCGACACCGACAGGGAGGGCTACACCTTC.

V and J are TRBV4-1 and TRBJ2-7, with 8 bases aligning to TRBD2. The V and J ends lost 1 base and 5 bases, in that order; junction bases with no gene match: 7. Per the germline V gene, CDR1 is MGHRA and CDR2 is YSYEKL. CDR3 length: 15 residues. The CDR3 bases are TGCGCCAGCAGCCAAGGACCGGGACTAGTAGACGAGCAGTACTTC. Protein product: CASSQGPGLVDEQYF.

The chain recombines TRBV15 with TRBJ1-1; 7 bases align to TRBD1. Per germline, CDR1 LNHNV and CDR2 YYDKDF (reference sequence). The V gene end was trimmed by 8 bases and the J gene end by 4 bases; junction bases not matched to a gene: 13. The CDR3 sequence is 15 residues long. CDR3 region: CATDDRVSLFTEAFF. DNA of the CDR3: TGTGCCACCGACGACAGGGTCTCTTTATTCACTGAAGCTTTCTTT.

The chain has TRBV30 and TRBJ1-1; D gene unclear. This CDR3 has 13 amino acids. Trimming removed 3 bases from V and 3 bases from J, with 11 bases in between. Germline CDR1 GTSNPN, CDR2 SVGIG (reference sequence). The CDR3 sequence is CAWRPRTDTEAFF. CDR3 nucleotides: TGTGCCTGGAGGCCGAGGACGGACACTGAAGCTTTCTTT.

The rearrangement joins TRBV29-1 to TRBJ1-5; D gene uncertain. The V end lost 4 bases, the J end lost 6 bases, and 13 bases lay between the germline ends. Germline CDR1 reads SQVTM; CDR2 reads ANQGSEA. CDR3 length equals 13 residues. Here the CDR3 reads CSVGNTGGQPQHF. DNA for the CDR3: TGCAGCGTTGGAAACACGGGCGGTCAGCCCCAGCATTTT.

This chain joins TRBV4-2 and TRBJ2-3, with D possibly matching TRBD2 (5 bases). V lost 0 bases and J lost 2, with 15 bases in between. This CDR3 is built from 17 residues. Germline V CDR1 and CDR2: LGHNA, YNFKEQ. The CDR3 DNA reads TGTGCCAGCAGCCAAGAAAGCGGCACAGCAATCACAGATACGCAGTATTTT. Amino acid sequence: CASSQESGTAITDTQYF.

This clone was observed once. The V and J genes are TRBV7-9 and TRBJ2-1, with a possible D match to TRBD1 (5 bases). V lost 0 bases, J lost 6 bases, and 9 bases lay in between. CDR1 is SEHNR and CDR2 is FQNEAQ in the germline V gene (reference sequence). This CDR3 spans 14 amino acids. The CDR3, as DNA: TGTGCCAGCAGCTTAGCGCTCCAGGGCAATGAGCAGTTCTTC. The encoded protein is CASSLALQGNEQFF.

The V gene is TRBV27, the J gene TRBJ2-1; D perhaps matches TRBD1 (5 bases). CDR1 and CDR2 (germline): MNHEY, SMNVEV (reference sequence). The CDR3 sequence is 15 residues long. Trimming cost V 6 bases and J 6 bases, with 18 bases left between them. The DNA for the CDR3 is TGTGCCAGCAGCCCTGCTGGGGCGGTTTCCAATGAGCAGTTCTTC. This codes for CASSPAGAVSNEQFF.

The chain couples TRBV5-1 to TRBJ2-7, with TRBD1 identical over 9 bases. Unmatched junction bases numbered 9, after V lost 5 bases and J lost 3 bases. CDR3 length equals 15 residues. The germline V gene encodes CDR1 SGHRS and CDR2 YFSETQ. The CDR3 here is CASRAGTGRVYEQYF. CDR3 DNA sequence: TGCGCCAGCAGGGCCGGGACAGGGAGAGTCTACGAGCAGTACTTC.

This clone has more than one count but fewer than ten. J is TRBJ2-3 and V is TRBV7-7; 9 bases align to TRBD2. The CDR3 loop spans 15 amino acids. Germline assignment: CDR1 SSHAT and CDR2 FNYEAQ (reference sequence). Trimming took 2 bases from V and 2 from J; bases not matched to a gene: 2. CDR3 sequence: CASSLLAGPTDTQYF. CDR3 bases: TGTGCCAGCAGCTTACTAGCGGGACCCACAGATACGCAGTATTTT.

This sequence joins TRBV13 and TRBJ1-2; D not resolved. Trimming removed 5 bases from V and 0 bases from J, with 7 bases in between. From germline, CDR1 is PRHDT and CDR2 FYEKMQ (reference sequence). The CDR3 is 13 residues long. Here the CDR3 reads CASSPTTNYGYTF. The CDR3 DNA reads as TGTGCCAGCAGCCCCACGACTAACTATGGCTACACCTTC.

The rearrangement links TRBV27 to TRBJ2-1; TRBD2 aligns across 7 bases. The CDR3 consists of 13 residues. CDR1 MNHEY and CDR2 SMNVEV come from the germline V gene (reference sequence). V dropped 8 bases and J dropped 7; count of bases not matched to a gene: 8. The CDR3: CASARGRGNEQFF. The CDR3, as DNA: TGTGCCAGCGCACGCGGGAGAGGTAATGAGCAGTTCTTC.

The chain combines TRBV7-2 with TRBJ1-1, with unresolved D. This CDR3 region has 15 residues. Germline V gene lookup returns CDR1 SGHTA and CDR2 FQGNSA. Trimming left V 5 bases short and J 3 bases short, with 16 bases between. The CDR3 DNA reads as TGTGCCAGCAGCCCTCGGAAGAGCGGGGACACTGAAGCTTTCTTT. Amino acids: CASSPRKSGDTEAFF.

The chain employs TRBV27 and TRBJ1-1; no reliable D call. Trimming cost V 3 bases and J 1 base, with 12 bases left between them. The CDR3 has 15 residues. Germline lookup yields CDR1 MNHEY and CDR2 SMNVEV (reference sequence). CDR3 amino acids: CASSFLRAKNTEAFF. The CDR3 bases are TGTGCCAGCAGTTTCTTGCGGGCAAAGAACACTGAAGCTTTCTTT.

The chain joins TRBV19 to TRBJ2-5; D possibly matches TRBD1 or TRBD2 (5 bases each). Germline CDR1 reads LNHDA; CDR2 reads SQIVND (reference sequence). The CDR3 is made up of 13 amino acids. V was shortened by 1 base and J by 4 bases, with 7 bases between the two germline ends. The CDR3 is CASSIARGETQYF. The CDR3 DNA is TGTGCCAGTAGTATAGCGAGGGGAGAGACCCAGTACTTC.

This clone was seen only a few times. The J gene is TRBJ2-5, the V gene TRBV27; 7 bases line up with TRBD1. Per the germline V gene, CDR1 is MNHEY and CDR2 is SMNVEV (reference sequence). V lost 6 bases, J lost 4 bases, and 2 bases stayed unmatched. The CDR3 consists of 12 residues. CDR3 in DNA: TGTGCCAGCAGGACAGGGAGAGAGACCCAGTACTTC. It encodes CASRTGRETQYF.

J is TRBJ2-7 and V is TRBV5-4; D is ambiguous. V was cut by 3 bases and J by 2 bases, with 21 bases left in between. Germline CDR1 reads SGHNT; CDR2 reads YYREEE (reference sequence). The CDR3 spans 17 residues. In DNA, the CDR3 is TGTGCCAGCAGCTCGATTACAACGGTCAGGAATACCTACGAGCAGTACTTC. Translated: CASSSITTVRNTYEQYF.

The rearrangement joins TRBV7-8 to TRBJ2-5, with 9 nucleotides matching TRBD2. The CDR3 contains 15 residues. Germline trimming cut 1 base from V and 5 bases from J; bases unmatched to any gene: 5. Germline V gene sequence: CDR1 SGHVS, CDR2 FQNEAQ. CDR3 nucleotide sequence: TGTGCCAGCAGCTTAGTAGCGGGAGTTGGGGAGACCCAGTACTTC. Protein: CASSLVAGVGETQYF. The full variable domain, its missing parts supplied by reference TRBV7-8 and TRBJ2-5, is GAGVSQSPRYKVAKRGQDVALRCDPISGHVSLFWYQQALGQGPEFLTYFQNEAQLDKSGLPSDRFFAERPEGSVSTLKIQRTQQEDSAVYLCASSLVAGVGETQYFGPGTRLLVL.